This T cell receptor beta chain emerged from a study of T cells after yellow fever vaccination. Germline V lookup: CDR1 DFQATT, CDR2 SNEGSKA (reference sequence). Trimming shortened V by 1 base and J by 4 bases, and 5 bases separated the two germline ends. The CDR3 totals 11 residues. Universal primer sites and UMIs were introduced during 5'RACE template-switching synthesis of TCR cDNA. TCRdb called the 5' RACE reads again in MiXCR, with one record for every CDR3 protein. The sample has 300,000 to 400,000 distinct CDR3 sequences, about 12% seen once; the top ten hold roughly 3%. The sequencing here drew on CD4+ T cells sorted from PBMCs, taken 15 days after the yellow fever booster vaccination. The chain carries TRBV20-1 and TRBJ2-7; D gene uncertain. This clonotype was obtained from a man between 18 and 35 years old who received the YFV17D yellow fever vaccine. The CDR3 sequence: CSARVGYEQYV. The CDR3 region has the DNA TGCAGTGCTAGAGTTGGATACGAGCAGTACGTC.